The clone carrying this T cell receptor beta chain was recorded at least ten times. Its antigen is undetermined. HTBI primers from iRepertoire and Arm-PCR of CDR3 regions yielded the TCR beta libraries. Each CDR3 protein is one row after TCRdb ran MiXCR on the multiplex PCR reads. The top ten clones hold more than 15% of a sample with 400,000 to 500,000 distinct CDR3 sequences, about 15% of them seen once. The CDR3 is 17 residues long. From germline, CDR1 is MDHEN and CDR2 SYDVKM. The junction had 11 bases not matched to a gene; V was cut back by 6 bases and J by 4 bases. The data originate from a study of regulatory T cells in long-lasting Graves disease. Study-level points and caveats: Not thyroid tissue but only peripheral blood was studied.

Time point described: newly diagnosed GD, antithyroid drugs for less than 3 months. TCR sequences were obtained from RNA taken from PBMCs. This same sample was also part of a study on T cells in Graves' hyperthyroidism and ophthalmopathy.

Sequencing used peripheral blood mononuclear cells (PBMCs), obtained at new diagnosis, from a patient treated with antithyroid drugs. The clonotype originates from a woman aged 50 to 60 with Graves disease. This sequence joins TRBV28 and TRBJ2-1; 11 nucleotides align to TRBD2. This CDR3 is CASRLAGGPLGYNEQFF. The CDR3 region has the DNA TGTGCCAGCAGGTTAGCGGGAGGGCCTTTAGGATACAATGAGCAGTTCTTC.